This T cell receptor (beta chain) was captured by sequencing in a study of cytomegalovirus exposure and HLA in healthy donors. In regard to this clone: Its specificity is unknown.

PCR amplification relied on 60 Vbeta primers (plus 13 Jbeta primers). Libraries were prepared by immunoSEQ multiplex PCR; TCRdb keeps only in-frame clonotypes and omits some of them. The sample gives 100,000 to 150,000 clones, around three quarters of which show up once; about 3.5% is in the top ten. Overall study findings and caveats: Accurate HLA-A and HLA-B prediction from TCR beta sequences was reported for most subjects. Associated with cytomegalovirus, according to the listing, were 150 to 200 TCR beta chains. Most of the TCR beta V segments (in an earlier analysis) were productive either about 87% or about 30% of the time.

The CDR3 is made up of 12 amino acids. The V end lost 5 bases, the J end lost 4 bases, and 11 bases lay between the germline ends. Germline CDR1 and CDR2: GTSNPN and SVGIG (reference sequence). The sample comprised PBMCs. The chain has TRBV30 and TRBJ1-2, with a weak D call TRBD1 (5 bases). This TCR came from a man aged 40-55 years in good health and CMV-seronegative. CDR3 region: CAWSGTFYGYTF. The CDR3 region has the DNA TGTGCCTGGTCAGGGACTTTCTATGGCTACACCTTC.